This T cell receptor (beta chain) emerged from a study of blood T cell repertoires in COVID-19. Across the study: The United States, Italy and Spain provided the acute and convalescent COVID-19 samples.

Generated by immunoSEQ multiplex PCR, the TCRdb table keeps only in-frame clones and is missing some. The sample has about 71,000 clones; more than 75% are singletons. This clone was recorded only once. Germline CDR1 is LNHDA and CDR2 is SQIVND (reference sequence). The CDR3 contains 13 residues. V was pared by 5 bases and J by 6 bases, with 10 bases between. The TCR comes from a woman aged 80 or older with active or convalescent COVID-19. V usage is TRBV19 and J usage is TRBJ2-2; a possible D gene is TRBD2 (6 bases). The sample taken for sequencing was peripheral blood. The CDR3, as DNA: TGTGCCAGTAGTGCGGGACCTGCCGGGGAGCTGTTTTTT. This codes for CASSAGPAGELFF. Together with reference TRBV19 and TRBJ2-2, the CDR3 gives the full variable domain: DGGITQSPKYLFRKEGQNVTLSCEQNLNHDAMYWYRQDPGQGLRLIYYSQIVNDFQKGDIAEGYSVSREKKESFPLTVTSAQKNPTAFYLCASSAGPAGELFFGEGSRLTVL.